This T cell receptor beta chain was retrieved from a study of blood T cell repertoires in COVID-19. For the study at large: The United States, Italy and Spain supplied acute and convalescent COVID-19 samples. T cells, B-cell-depleted T cells, or PBMCs provided the cDNA or gDNA that served as material.

Per the original data handling: Amplifying reference gene primers gave estimates of nucleated cell counts. Assay used: immunoSEQ multiplex PCR; TCRdb lists only in-frame clones, some missing. That table furnishes V, J and clone size, whereas the DNA furnished D and trimming. The sample holds around 100,000 clones, 84% seen once. The CDR3 is made up of 19 amino acids. With 4 bases removed from V and 4 bases from J, the gap between germline ends came to 29 bases. Germline V CDR1 and CDR2: LGHNA, YNFKEQ. The specimen was peripheral blood. The chain uses TRBV4-2 and TRBJ2-7; weak D call: TRBD2 (6 bases). The clonotype comes from a middle-aged man with active or convalescent COVID-19. For the CDR3, the DNA is TGTGCCAGCAGCCCCTCTTACCACGGTCGGGACTCGCCTATTTACGAGCAGTACTTC. It yields the protein CASSPSYHGRDSPIYEQYF.